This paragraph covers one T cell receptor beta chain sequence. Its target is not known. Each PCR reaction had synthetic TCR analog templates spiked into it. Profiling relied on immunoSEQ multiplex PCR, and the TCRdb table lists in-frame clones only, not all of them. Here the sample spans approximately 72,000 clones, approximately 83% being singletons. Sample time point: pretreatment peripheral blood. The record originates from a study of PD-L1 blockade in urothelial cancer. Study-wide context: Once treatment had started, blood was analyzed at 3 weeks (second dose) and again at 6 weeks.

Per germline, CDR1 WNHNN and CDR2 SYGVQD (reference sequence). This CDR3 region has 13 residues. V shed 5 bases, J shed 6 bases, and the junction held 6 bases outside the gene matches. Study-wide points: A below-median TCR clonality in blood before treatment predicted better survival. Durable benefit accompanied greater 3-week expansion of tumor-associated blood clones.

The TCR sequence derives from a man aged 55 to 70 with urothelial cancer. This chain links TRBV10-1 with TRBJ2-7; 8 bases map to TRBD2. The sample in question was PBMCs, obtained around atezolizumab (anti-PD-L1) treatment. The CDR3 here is CASSSGGSSEQYF. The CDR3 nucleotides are TGCGCCAGCAGTAGCGGGGGTTCTTCCGAGCAGTACTTC.